Listed here is a single TCR beta chain. This record belongs to a study of blood T cell repertoires in COVID-19. Study-level information: COVID-19 samples from acute and convalescent phases originated in the United States, Italy and Spain. T cells, B-cell-depleted T cells, or PBMCs provided the cDNA or gDNA that served as material.

This CDR3 comprises 22 residues. The J segment lost 0 bases and the V segment lost 6 bases, leaving 24 bases of the junction unmatched. Per the authors' pipeline: Estimated nucleated cell counts came from reference gene primer amplification. The table came from immunoSEQ multiplex PCR; TCRdb's copy has only in-frame clones and leaves some out. V, J and clone size were drawn from that table, and D and trimming were deduced from the DNA. The sample consists of some 70,000 clones, 79% of them appearing once. The source material was peripheral blood. The receptor was isolated from a woman aged 50 to 65 with acute or convalescent COVID-19. The chain couples TRBV6-7 to TRBJ1-5; 9 bases align to TRBD1. TRBV6-7 falls under the ORF class, with uncertain function. The CDR3 loop is CASRKPFSPQGARGYSNQPQHF. The CDR3 coding sequence is TGTGCCAGCAGAAAACCTTTCAGCCCACAGGGGGCGAGGGGTTATAGCAATCAGCCCCAGCATTTT.